The rows below give T cell receptor beta chains drawn from one sample of a study of shared clonotypes between healthy human individuals. Sequenced by immunoSEQ multiplex PCR; TCRdb stores in-frame clones only, minus some. The sample holds some 1 million clones, around 76% seen once. Sequencing was performed on memory CD4+ T cells sorted from blood. Receptors originate from a man in his late teens or twenties in good health. Each CDR3 is given with its conserved first and last residue. Fields, in order: J gene, V gene, CDR3 protein.

>TRBJ2-7|TRBV5-1
CASRLGPSYEQYF
>TRBJ1-2|TRBV28
CASSQQGEHGYTF
>TRBJ2-7|TRBV6-1
CASRPRDRYPYEQYF
>TRBJ2-3|TRBV11-2
CASSPRVDTQYF
>TRBJ1-1|TRBV2
CASSEPANTEAFF
>TRBJ2-3|TRBV7-8
CASSSGTSGGTDTQYF
>TRBJ2-7|TRBV9
CASSGGAGAYEQYF
>TRBJ1-5|TRBV6-5
CASRDRSSNQPQHF
>TRBJ2-7|TRBV7-2
CASSLGPTASYEQYF
>TRBJ2-5|TRBV2
CASSSQTETQYF
>TRBJ2-7|TRBV28
CASRTGTGFYEQYF
>TRBJ1-5|TRBV5-8
CASSSPGQPQHF
>TRBJ1-2|TRBV15
CATSKRTMTDYGYTF
>TRBJ2-7|TRBV5-1
CASNTGQGYEQYF
>TRBJ1-5|TRBV6-1
CASSAREQGSQPQHF
>TRBJ2-1|TRBV7-9
CASSLRSRPGGYNEQFF
>TRBJ2-3|TRBV5-6
CASSLDLADTQYF
>TRBJ2-1|TRBV5-4
CASSPGGAGDLKEQFF
>TRBJ1-3|TRBV19
CASSIMGNSGNTIYF
>TRBJ2-1|TRBV7-7
CASSSGDEQFF
>TRBJ1-2|TRBV5-4
CASSVGRGRYGYTF
>TRBJ2-1|TRBV5-3
CARRSGLAGPNEQFF
>TRBJ2-7|TRBV6-1
CASKTGGVYEQYF
>TRBJ2-7|TRBV5-5
CASSWTSGNYEQYF
>TRBJ2-1|TRBV6-4
CASSRLAGGSNEQFF
>TRBJ2-4|TRBV25-1
CASSDIQGTGIQYF
>TRBJ1-1|TRBV7-3
CASSSERGEWTEAFF
>TRBJ2-6|TRBV19
CASSGFRDRIISGANVLTF
>TRBJ2-5|TRBV7-2
CASSATLAGETQYF
>TRBJ2-1|TRBV5-1
CASSSRAGGPSEQFF
>TRBJ2-2|TRBV28
CASSFFQGGSGELFF
>TRBJ2-7|TRBV5-1
CASALRWDSGVQYEQYF
>TRBJ2-1|TRBV6-5
CASTPDTGYNEQFF
>TRBJ2-5|TRBV5-1
CASSLGGQGQATWETQYF
>TRBJ1-2|TRBV6-1
CASRITGVYGYTF
>TRBJ1-1|TRBV9
CASSVSPPGQGHTEAFF
>TRBJ2-7|TRBV28
CASSYYGYEQYF
>TRBJ2-1|TRBV7-2
CASSTLAGAGNEQFF
>TRBJ1-4|TRBV6-1
CASEVRINEKLFF
>TRBJ2-3|TRBV11-1
CASSLQGGQGTDTQYF
>TRBJ1-5|TRBV6-1
CASSVMGQKGGNQPQHF
>TRBJ2-7|TRBV28
CASLGGTGAGEQYF
>TRBJ1-1|TRBV27
CASSPLSRGLLLNTEAFF
>TRBJ2-2|TRBV19
CASSPPGQGNTGELFF
>TRBJ2-2|TRBV4-1
CASSQRDRGAGELFF